This T cell receptor beta chain was sequenced in a study of T-cell memory formation after mild COVID-19. TCRdb called the 5' RACE reads again in MiXCR, with one record for every CDR3 protein. In the table there are 190,000 or so distinct CDR3 sequences, roughly a tenth of which are singletons. This clonotype occurred many times. What was sequenced was PBMCs or a T cell subset sorted from them (not recorded which). The source is a young man who had mild COVID-19 (a few samples of this study predate the infection). Cell type and time point are not known.

In nucleotides, the CDR3 is TGTGCCAGCAAGGGACAGGCTGGGGCCAACGTCCTGACTTTC. The encoded protein is CASKGQAGANVLTF. The genes are TRBV7-2 and TRBJ2-6; TRBD1 aligns across 8 bases. Germline V CDR1 and CDR2: SGHTA, FQGNSA. With V trimmed by 7 bases and J by 2 bases, 1 base remained unmatched. The CDR3 is made up of 14 amino acids. Full variable domain (outside the CDR3, taken from reference TRBV7-2 and TRBJ2-6): GAGVSQSPSNKVTEKGKDVELRCDPISGHTALYWYRQSLGQGLEFLIYFQGNSAPDKSGLPSDRFSAERTGGSVSTLTIQRTQQEDSAVYLCASKGQAGANVLTFGAGSRLTVL.